This T cell receptor beta chain was documented in a study of shared clonotypes between healthy human individuals. Notes on the study in general: The naive CD4 repertoires of a handful of donors were compared, and roughly 5.1% of clonotypes were shared. Rarefaction gave evidence that sorted-subset sequencing remained incomplete despite large depth.

Produced via immunoSEQ multiplex PCR; TCRdb's table is partial and in-frame only. The profile shows millions of clones, approximately 92% of them singletons. Germline loops: CDR1 MGHDK, CDR2 SYGVNS. The CDR3 is 15 amino acids. V was trimmed by 8 bases and J by 0 bases, leaving 15 bases between them. The authors divided CD4+ cells into CD45RA+ naive and CD45RA-negative memory subsets. Points on this clone: The antigen is not known.

The receptor was derived from a man younger than 35 in good health. The chain carries TRBV25-1 and TRBJ2-3; D uncertain. The material sequenced was naive CD4+ T cells sorted from blood. The sample's subset: CD45RA+ positively selected. The CDR3 DNA reads TGTGCCAGCCTTCCGGGCCCCTCTAGCACAGATACGCAGTATTTT. This codes for CASLPGPSSTDTQYF.